The 17 T cell receptor beta chains below come from one sample, sequenced in a study of PD-L1 blockade in urothelial cancer. Time point in this sample: pretreatment peripheral blood. Data came from immunoSEQ multiplex PCR; TCRdb stores just in-frame clones and leaves some out. The sample holds more than 55,000 clones, over 75% seen once. The sequenced sample was PBMCs, obtained around atezolizumab (anti-PD-L1) treatment. The receptors were gathered from a man between 65 and 85 years old with urothelial cancer.

This chain connects TRBV6-4 to TRBJ2-7; D possibly corresponds to TRBD2 (6 bases). Trimming took off 3 bases at V and 3 bases at J, with 15 bases between the two ends. CDR3 size: 15 residues. Looked up from germline, CDR1 is MRHNA and CDR2 is SNTAGT. The CDR3 DNA is TGTGCCAGCAGTGAATTCACCGGGGGTTTCTACGAGCAGTACTTC. Encoded protein: CASSEFTGGFYEQYF.

J is TRBJ1-4 and V is TRBV5-5, with TRBD1 identical over 7 bases. This CDR3 is built from 15 residues. CDR1 is SGHKS, CDR2 YYEKEE, per germline (reference sequence). After removal of 2 bases from V and 1 base from J, the junction contained 2 bases not matched to a gene. The CDR3 DNA sequence: TGTGCCAGCAGCTTTCAGGGGGGAACTAATGAAAAACTGTTTTTT. Its protein is CASSFQGGTNEKLFF.

The table lists this clone with a few counts. This chain connects TRBV28 to TRBJ1-5; the D gene is possibly TRBD1 (5 bases). V was clipped by 2 bases and J by 1 base, with 12 bases between them. Germline CDR1 MDHEN, CDR2 SYDVKM. CDR3 length equals 16 residues. CDR3 sequence (DNA): TGTGCCAGCAGTTTACCCCTCCCAGGGAGCAATCAGCCCCAGCATTTT. Translated: CASSLPLPGSNQPQHF.

V is TRBV19 and J is TRBJ2-5; the match to TRBD1 covers 8 bases. J was trimmed by 5 bases and V by 3 bases; bases with no gene match: 20. From germline, CDR1 is LNHDA and CDR2 SQIVND (reference sequence). The CDR3 contains 19 residues. CDR3 amino acids: CASSILRPTGTGGLETQYF. CDR3 nucleotides: TGTGCCAGTAGTATTCTACGACCAACCGGGACAGGAGGTTTGGAGACCCAGTACTTC.

The rearrangement joins TRBV7-2 to TRBJ2-7; 8 bases are shared with TRBD1. In germline, CDR1 is SGHTA, CDR2 FQGNSA. Germline trimming cut 3 bases from V and 4 bases from J; bases unmatched to any gene: 5. This CDR3 region has 14 residues. In DNA form, the CDR3 reads TGTGCCAGCAGCTTGTTACAGGGGGGTTACGAGCAGTACTTC. Translated: CASSLLQGGYEQYF.

This clone has a single count. This sequence joins TRBV11-3 and TRBJ2-1; 7 bases are a match to TRBD2. This CDR3 has 16 amino acids. Germline values: CDR1 SGHNT, CDR2 YENEEA. V dropped 5 bases and J dropped 7; count of bases not matched to a gene: 14. CDR3 in amino acids: CASSPSGRDFRNEQFF. The CDR3 DNA reads as TGTGCCAGCAGCCCATCGGGGAGGGACTTTAGGAATGAGCAGTTCTTC.

The rearrangement uses TRBV19 and TRBJ1-1; 7 bases agree with TRBD1. There are 13 residues in the CDR3. J lost 5 bases, V lost 4 bases, and 4 bases had no gene match. Per the germline V gene, CDR1 is LNHDA and CDR2 is SQIVND (reference sequence). The CDR3 reads CASSKDRETEAFF. The CDR3 nucleotides read TGTGCCAGTAGTAAAGACAGGGAAACTGAAGCTTTCTTT.

On this clone: A junction boundary mismatches the germline segment, possibly from a read error. This chain joins TRBV19 and TRBJ2-4; possibly TRBD1 for D (5 bases). The germline CDR1 and CDR2 sequences are LNHDA and SQIVND (reference sequence). The CDR3 totals 17 residues. The CDR3 region is CVSSMRQTLLAKNIQYF. The CDR3 nucleotides are TGTGTCAGTAGTATGCGACAGACTCTGCTAGCCAAAAACATTCAGTACTTC.

The V and J genes are TRBV2 and TRBJ1-1, with D possibly being TRBD1 (6 bases). Germline CDR1 and CDR2: SNHLY and FYNNEI. The CDR3 sequence is 15 residues long. Trimming left V 2 bases short and J 4 bases short, with 14 bases between. The CDR3 loop reads CASSEQTRTATEAFF. The CDR3 DNA is TGTGCCAGCAGTGAACAAACCCGGACAGCCACTGAAGCTTTCTTT.

V usage is TRBV4-2 and J usage is TRBJ2-3; 8 nucleotides match TRBD2. The CDR3 length is 17 residues. Germline CDR1 reads LGHNA; CDR2 reads YNFKEQ. Germline trimming cut 0 bases from V and 2 bases from J; bases unmatched to any gene: 7. CDR3 bases: TGTGCCAGCAGCCAAGAAGGGTTAGCGGGGCCCACAGATACGCAGTATTTT. It yields the protein CASSQEGLAGPTDTQYF.

In its sample, this clone was seen a few times. The CDR3 loop reads CASSQLAGGWREQFF. The CDR3, as DNA: TGTGCCAGCAGCCAGCTAGCGGGAGGGTGGCGTGAGCAGTTCTTC. The gene calls are TRBV7-9 and TRBJ2-1; 12 bases are shared with TRBD2. The germline V gene has CDR1 SEHNR and CDR2 FQNEAQ (reference sequence). The J segment lost 9 bases and the V segment lost 5 bases, leaving 8 bases of the junction unmatched. This CDR3 has 15 residues.

In its sample, this clone was seen once. One end of the junction is discordant with germline, which a read error may explain. This sequence joins TRBV5-1 and TRBJ2-1; 8 bases agree with TRBD2. The germline CDR1 and CDR2 sequences are SGHRS and YFSETQ. This CDR3 spans 17 amino acids. The CDR3 spells CASSLLPAGVSINGQFF. For the CDR3, the DNA is TGCGCCAGCAGCTTGTTGCCAGCGGGAGTGTCAATCAATGGGCAGTTCTTC.

CDR3 nucleotide sequence: TGTGCCAGCAGTTTACTTGGACTAGCCGAACCCTACGAGCAGTACTTC. Protein: CASSLLGLAEPYEQYF. The rearrangement uses TRBV28 and TRBJ2-7; the match to TRBD2 covers 8 bases. Germline-derived CDR1 and CDR2 are MDHEN and SYDVKM. The CDR3 is 16 residues long. Trimming at V came to 2 bases and at J to 2 bases, leaving 8 bases not matched to a gene.

The chain uses TRBV11-3 and TRBJ2-1, with TRBD2 matching over 8 bases. V lost 3 bases, J lost 8 bases, and 12 bases stayed unmatched. Germline CDR1 is SGHNT and CDR2 is YENEEA. This CDR3 is built from 16 residues. The chain's CDR3 is CASSFQPAGAGDEQFF. The CDR3 region has the DNA TGTGCCAGCAGCTTCCAACCAGCGGGAGCAGGCGATGAGCAGTTCTTC.

The V gene is TRBV4-3, the J gene TRBJ2-2; D ambiguous. Germline loops: CDR1 LGHNA, CDR2 YSLEER. Trimming pared 0 bases from V and 0 bases from J, leaving 8 bases between. The length of the CDR3 is 16 residues. This CDR3 is CASSQEFLANTGELFF. In nucleotides, the CDR3 is TGCGCCAGCAGCCAAGAGTTCCTAGCGAACACCGGGGAGCTGTTTTTT.

This rearrangement joins TRBV9 to TRBJ2-7; 9 bases fit TRBD1. V was clipped by 1 base and J by 3 bases; unmatched bases: 5. From germline, CDR1 is SGDLS and CDR2 YYNGEE. The CDR3 contains 15 residues. In DNA form, the CDR3 reads TGTGCCAGCAGCGTATACCCGGGACAGGGCTACGAGCAGTACTTC. This gives the protein CASSVYPGQGYEQYF.

This clone has a single count. This rearrangement joins TRBV4-1 to TRBJ2-3; 12 bases are shared with TRBD2. The CDR3 consists of 17 residues. Germline V gene lookup returns CDR1 MGHRA and CDR2 YSYEKL. V dropped 0 bases and J dropped 3; count of bases not matched to a gene: 4. The CDR3 DNA follows: TGCGCCAGCAGCCAAGAAAGACTAGCGGGGGAGACAGATACGCAGTATTTT. This codes for CASSQERLAGETDTQYF.